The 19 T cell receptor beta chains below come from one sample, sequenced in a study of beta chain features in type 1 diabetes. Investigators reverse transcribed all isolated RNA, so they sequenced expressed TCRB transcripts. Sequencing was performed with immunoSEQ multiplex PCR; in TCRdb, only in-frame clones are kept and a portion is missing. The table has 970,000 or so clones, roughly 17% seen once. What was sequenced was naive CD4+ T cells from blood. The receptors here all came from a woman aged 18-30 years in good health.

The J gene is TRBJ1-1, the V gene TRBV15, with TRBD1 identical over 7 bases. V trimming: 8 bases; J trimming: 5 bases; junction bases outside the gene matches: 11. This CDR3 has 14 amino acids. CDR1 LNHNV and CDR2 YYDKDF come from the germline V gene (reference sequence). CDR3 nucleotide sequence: TGTGCCACCGGCCCCGGGACAGCAAGGACTGAAGCTTTCTTT. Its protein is CATGPGTARTEAFF.

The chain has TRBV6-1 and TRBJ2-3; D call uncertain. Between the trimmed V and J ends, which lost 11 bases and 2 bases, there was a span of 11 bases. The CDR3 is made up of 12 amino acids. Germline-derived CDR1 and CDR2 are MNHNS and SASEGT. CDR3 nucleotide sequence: TGTGCCGTCGGTCCTTACACAGATACGCAGTATTTT. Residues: CAVGPYTDTQYF.

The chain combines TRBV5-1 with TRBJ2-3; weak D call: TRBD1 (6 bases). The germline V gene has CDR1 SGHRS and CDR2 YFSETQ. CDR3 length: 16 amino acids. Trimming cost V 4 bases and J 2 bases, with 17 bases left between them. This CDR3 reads CASSPSRGSDTDTQYF. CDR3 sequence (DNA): TGCGCCAGCAGCCCCAGCAGGGGTTCGGACACAGATACGCAGTATTTT. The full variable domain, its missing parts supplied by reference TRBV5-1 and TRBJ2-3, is KAGVTQTPRYLIKTRGQQVTLSCSPISGHRSVSWYQQTPGQGLQFLFEYFSETQRNKGNFPGRFSGRQFSNSRSEMNVSTLELGDSALYLCASSPSRGSDTDTQYFGPGTRLTVL.

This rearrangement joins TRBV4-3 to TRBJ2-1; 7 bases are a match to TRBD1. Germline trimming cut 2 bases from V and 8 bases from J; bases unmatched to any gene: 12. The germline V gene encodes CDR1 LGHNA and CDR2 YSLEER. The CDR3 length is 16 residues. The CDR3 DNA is TGCGCCAGCAGCCAATTCGGCGGAACAGGGGTCGATGAGCAGTTCTTC. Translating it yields CASSQFGGTGVDEQFF.

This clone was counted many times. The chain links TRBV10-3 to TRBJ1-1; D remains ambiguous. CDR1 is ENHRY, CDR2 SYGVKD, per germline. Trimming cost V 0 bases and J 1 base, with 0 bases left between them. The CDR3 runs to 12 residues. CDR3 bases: TGTGCCATCAGTGAGTCGAACACTGAAGCTTTCTTT. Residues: CAISESNTEAFF.

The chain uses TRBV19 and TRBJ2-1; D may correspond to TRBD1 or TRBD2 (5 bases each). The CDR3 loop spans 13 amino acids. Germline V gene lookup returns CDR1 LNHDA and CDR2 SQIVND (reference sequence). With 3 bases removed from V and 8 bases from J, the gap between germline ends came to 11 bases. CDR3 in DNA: TGTGCCAGTAGTATCGGGGCCCTTGATGAGCAGTTCTTC. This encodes CASSIGALDEQFF. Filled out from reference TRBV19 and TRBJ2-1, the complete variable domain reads DGGITQSPKYLFRKEGQNVTLSCEQNLNHDAMYWYRQDPGQGLRLIYYSQIVNDFQKGDIAEGYSVSREKKESFPLTVTSAQKNPTAFYLCASSIGALDEQFFGPGTRLTVL.

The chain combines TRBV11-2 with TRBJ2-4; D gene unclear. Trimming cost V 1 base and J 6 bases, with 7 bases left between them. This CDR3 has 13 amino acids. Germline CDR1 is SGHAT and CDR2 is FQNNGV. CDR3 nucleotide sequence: TGTGCCAGCAGCTTAGCTGGCCCAAACATTCAGTACTTC. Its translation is CASSLAGPNIQYF.

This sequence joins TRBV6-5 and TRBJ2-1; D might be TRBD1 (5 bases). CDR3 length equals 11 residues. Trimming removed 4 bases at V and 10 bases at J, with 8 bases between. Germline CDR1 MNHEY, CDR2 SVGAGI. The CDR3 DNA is TGTGCCAGCAGTTCCCGGACAGAGCAGTTCTTC. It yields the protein CASSSRTEQFF.

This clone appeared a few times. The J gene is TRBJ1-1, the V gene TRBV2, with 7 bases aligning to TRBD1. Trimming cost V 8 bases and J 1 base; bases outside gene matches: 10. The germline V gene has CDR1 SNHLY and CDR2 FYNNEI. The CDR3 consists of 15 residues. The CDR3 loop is CASGGDRDRNTEAFF. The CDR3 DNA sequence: TGTGCCAGCGGGGGAGACAGGGACCGGAACACTGAAGCTTTCTTT.

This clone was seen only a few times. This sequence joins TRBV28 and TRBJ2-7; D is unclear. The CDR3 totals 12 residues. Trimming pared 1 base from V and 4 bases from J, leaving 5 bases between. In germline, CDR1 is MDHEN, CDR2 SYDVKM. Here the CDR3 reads CASSLFRYEQYF. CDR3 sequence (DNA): TGTGCCAGCAGTTTATTCCGGTACGAGCAGTACTTC.

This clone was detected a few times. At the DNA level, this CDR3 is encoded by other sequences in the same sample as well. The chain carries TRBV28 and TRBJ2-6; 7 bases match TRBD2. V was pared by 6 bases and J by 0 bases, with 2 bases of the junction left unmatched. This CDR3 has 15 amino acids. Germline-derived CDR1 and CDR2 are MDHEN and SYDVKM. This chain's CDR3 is CASRGGGSGANVLTF. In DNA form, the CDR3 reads TGTGCCAGCAGGGGCGGGGGCTCTGGGGCCAACGTCCTGACTTTC.

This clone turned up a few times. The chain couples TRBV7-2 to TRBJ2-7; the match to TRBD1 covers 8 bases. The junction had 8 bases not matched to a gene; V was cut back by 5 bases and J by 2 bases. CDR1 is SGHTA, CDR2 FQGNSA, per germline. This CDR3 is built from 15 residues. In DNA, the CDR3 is TGTGCCAGCAGCCCCGGACAGGGCGTTCCCTACGAGCAGTACTTC. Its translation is CASSPGQGVPYEQYF. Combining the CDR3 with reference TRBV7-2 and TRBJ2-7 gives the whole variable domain GAGVSQSPSNKVTEKGKDVELRCDPISGHTALYWYRQSLGQGLEFLIYFQGNSAPDKSGLPSDRFSAERTGGSVSTLTIQRTQQEDSAVYLCASSPGQGVPYEQYFGPGTRLTVT.

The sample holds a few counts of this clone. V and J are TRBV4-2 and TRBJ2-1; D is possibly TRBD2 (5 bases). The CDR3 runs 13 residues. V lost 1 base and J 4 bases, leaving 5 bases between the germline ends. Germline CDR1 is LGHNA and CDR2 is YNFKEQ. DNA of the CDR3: TGTGCCAGCAGCCAAGGGACTTACAATGAGCAGTTCTTC. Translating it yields CASSQGTYNEQFF.

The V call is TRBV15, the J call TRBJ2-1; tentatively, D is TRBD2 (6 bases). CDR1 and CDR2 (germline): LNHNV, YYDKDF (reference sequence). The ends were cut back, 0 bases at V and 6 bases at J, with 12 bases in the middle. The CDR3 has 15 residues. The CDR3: CATSRDPGTFNEQFF. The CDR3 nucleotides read TGTGCCACCAGCAGAGATCCCGGGACTTTCAATGAGCAGTTCTTC.

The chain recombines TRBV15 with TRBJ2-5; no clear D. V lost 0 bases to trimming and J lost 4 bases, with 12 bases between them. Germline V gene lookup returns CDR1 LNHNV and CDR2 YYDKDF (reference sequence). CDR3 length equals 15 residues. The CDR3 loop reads CATSRDRAGGETQYF. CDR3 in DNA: TGTGCCACCAGCAGAGATAGGGCCGGCGGAGAGACCCAGTACTTC.

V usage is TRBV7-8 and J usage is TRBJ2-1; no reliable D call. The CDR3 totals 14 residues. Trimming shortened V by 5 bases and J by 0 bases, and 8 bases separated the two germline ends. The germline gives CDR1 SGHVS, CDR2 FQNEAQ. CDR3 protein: CASSGIPSYNEQFF. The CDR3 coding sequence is TGTGCCAGCAGCGGCATTCCCTCCTACAATGAGCAGTTCTTC.

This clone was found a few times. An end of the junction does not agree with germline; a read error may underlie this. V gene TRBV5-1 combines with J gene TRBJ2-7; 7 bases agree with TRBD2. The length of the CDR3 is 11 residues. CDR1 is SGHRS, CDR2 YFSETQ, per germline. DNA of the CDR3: TGCGCCAGCAGCCAAAAGGCGGGAGTTCGATTC. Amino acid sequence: CASSQKAGVRF.

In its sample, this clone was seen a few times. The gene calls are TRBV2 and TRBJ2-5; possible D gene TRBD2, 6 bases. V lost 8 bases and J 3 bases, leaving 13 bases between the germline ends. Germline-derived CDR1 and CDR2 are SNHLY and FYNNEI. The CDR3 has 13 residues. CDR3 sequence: CASGGTDKETQYF. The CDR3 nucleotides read TGTGCCAGCGGGGGGACCGACAAAGAGACCCAGTACTTC. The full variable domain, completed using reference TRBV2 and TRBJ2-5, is EPEVTQTPSHQVTQMGQEVILRCVPISNHLYFYWYRQILGQKVEFLVSFYNNEISEKSEIFDDQFSVERPDGSNFTLKIRSTKLEDSAMYFCASGGTDKETQYFGPGTRLLVL.

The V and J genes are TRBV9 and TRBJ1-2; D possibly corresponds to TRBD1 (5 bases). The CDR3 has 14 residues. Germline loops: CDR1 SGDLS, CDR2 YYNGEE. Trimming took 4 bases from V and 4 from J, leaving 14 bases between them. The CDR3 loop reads CASSPARASYGYTF. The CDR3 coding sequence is TGTGCCAGCAGCCCTGCCAGGGCATCCTATGGCTACACCTTC.